This TCR beta chain was captured by sequencing in a study of T cell changes during pregnancy in multiple sclerosis (dated by TCRdb to 2018 to 2020). About the study as a whole: The study examined how the T cell repertoire changed over the course of pregnancy in women with multiple sclerosis.

Remarks on this clone: Its recognized antigen is unknown. Base-call qualities are not available, and no considerably larger clone is one nucleotide away.

The receptor library was made with the immunoSEQ multiplex PCR assay. As stored in TCRdb, this immuneACCESS dataset retains in-frame rearrangements with V and J assigned. A fraction of the clones does not appear; measured against another copy, unresolved V genes explain less than half of the discrepancy, and the remainder lacks a known reason. The sample table lists about 75,000 clones, 85% to 95% of them with a count of one. The top ten constitute more than 0.4% of the sample. Including the terminal cysteine and phenylalanine, the CDR3 comprises 16 residues. Solely the CDR3 DNA is kept, with 48 bases framed from the first base. V ends up 1 base short and J 1 base short, with an unmatched junction base count of 4. The CDR1 and CDR2 encoded by the germline V gene are SGHTA and FQGTGA.

Source: CD4+ T cells from peripheral blood mononuclear cells, taken before pregnancy. The chain is encoded by TRBV7-3 joined to TRBJ2-3; TRBD1 fits 8 bases in the junction. The TCR comes from a female donor with multiple sclerosis, enrolled in a pregnancy study. The DNA sequence is as follows: TGTGCCAGCAGCTTAAGTTCAGGGGGCGGCACAGATACGCAGTATTTT. Translation gives CASSLSSGGGTDTQYF.